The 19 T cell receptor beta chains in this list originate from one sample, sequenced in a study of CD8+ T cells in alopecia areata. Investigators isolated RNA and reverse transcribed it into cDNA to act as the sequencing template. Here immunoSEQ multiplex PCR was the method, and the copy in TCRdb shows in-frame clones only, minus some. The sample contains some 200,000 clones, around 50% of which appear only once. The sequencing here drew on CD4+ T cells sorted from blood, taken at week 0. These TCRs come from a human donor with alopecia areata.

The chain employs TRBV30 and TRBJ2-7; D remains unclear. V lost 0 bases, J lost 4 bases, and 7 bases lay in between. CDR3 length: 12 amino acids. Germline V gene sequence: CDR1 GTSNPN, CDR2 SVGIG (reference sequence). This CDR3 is CAWSVSFYEQYF. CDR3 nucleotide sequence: TGTGCCTGGAGTGTTAGCTTTTACGAGCAGTACTTC.

The CDR3 coding sequence is TGTGCCAGCATCGGACAGGGCACAACTAATGAAAAACTGTTTTTT. Its translation is CASIGQGTTNEKLFF. This sequence joins TRBV2 and TRBJ1-4; 8 bases agree with TRBD1. The CDR3 covers 15 residues. The J segment lost 0 bases and the V segment lost 7 bases, leaving 4 bases of the junction unmatched. Looked up from germline, CDR1 is SNHLY and CDR2 is FYNNEI.

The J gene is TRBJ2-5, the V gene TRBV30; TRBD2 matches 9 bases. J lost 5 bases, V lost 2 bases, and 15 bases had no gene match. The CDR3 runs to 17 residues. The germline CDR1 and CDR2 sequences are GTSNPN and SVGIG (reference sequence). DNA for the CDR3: TGTGCCTGGAGTAACCCCGCCTCGGGACTAGCACCCGAGACCCAGTACTTC. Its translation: CAWSNPASGLAPETQYF.

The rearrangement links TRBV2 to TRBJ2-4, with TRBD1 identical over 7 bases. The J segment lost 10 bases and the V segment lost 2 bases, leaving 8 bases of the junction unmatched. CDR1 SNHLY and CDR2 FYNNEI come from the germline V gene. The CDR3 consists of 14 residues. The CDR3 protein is CASSELAGGIIQYF. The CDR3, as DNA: TGTGCCAGCAGTGAATTGGCAGGGGGAATAATTCAGTACTTC.

CDR3 nucleotide sequence: TGTGCCAGCAGTGAAGCTGCGGGGAAGATGCAAGAGACCCAGTACTTC. This codes for CASSEAAGKMQETQYF. The chain is built from TRBV2 and TRBJ2-5; a possible D gene is TRBD2 (6 bases). V gave up 0 bases and J gave up 2 bases, with 13 bases separating them. This CDR3 has 16 residues. In germline, CDR1 is SNHLY, CDR2 FYNNEI.

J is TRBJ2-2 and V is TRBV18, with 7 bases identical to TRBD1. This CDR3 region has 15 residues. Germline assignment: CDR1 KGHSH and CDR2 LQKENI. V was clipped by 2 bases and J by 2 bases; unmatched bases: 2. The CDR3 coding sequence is TGTGCCAGCTCACCAGGACAGGTTAACACCGGGGAGCTGTTTTTT. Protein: CASSPGQVNTGELFF.

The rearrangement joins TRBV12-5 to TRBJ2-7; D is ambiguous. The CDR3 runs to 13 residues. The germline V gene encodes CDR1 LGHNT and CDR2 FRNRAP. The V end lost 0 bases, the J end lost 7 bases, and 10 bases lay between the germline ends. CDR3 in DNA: TGTGCTAGTGGTTTGGTACCATCTGAGGAGCAGTACTTC. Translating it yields CASGLVPSEEQYF.

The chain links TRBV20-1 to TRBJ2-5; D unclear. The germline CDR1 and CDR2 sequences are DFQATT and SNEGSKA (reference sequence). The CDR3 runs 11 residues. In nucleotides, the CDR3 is TGCAGGGTCGACACGCAAGAGACCCAGTACTTC. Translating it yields CRVDTQETQYF.

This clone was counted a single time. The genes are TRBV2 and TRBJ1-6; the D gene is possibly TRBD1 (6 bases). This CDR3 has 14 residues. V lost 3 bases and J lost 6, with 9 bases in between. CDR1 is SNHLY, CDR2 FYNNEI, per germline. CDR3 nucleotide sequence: TGTGCCAGCAGTGAGGAACAGGGTAATTCACCCCTCCACTTT. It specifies CASSEEQGNSPLHF.

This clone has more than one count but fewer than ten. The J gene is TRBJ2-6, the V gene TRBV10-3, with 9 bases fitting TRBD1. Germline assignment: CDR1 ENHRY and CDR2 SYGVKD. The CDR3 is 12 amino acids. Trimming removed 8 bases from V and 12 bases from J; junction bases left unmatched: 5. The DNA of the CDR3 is TGTGCCATCGGGACAGGGAACTCCGTCCTGACTTTC. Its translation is CAIGTGNSVLTF.

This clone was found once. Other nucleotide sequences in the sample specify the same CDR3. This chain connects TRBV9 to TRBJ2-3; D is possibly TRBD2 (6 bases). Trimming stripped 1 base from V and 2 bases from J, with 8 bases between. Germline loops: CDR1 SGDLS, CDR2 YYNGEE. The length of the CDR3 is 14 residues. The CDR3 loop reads CASSVRGSTDTQYF. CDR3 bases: TGTGCCAGCAGCGTACGGGGGTCCACAGATACGCAGTATTTT.

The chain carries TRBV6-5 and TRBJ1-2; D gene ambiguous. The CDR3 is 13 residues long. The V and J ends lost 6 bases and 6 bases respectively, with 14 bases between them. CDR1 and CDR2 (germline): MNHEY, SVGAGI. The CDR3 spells CASSDYVQDGYTF. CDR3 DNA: TGTGCCAGCAGCGATTACGTTCAGGATGGCTACACCTTC.

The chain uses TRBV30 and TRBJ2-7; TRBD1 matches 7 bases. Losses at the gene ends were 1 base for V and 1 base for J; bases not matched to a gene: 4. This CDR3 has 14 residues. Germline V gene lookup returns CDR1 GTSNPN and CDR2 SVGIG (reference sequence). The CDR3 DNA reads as TGTGCCTGGAGTGCAACAGGGGTTTCCTACGAGCAGTACTTC. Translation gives CAWSATGVSYEQYF.

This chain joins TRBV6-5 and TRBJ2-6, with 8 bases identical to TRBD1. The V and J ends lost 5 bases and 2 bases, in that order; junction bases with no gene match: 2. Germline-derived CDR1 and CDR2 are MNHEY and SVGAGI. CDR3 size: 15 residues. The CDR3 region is CASSPDRAGANVLTF. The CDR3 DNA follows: TGTGCCAGCAGTCCGGACAGGGCTGGGGCCAACGTCCTGACTTTC.

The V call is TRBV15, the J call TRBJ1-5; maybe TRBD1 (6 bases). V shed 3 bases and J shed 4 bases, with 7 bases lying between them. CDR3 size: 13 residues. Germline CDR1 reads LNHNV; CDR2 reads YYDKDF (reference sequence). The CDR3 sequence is CATSRRGNQPQHF. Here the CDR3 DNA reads TGTGCCACCAGCAGGAGGGGGAATCAGCCCCAGCATTTT.

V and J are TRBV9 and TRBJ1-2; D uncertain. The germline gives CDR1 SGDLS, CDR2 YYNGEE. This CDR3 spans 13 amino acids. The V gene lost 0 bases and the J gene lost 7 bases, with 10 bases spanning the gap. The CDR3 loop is CASSVEGLRGYTF. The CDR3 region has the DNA TGTGCCAGCAGCGTAGAAGGTTTACGTGGCTACACCTTC.

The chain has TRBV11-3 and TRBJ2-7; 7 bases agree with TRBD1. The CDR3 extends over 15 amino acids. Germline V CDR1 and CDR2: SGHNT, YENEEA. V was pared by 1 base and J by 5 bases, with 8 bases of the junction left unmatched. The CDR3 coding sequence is TGTGCCAGCAGCTTAGGACAGGGTGGAGACCACGAGCAGTACTTC. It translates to CASSLGQGGDHEQYF.

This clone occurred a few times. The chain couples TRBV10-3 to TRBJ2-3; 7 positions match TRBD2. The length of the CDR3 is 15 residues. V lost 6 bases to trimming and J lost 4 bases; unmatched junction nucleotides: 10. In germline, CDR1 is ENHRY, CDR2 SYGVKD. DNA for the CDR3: TGTGCCATCAGGGATAGCGGGCCCAGGCCAGATACGCAGTATTTT. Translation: CAIRDSGPRPDTQYF.

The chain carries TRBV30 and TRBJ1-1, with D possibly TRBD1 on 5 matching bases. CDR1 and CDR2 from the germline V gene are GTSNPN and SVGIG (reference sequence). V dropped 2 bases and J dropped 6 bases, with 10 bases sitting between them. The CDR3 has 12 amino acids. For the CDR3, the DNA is TGTGCCTGGAGTCCCTGGGGGTCTGAAGCTTTCTTT. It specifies CAWSPWGSEAFF.